A selection of T cell receptor beta chains follows, all from one sample in a study of a mutant IDH1 vaccine in newly diagnosed glioma. For these TCRs, the target antigens are not known. Using immunoSEQ multiplex PCR, the repertoire was profiled, and TCRdb retains in-frame clones only, with some absent. The repertoire includes more than 50,000 clones, around 91% of them detected once, and more than 1.5% sits in the top ten. Specimen: PBMCs, collected from a glioma patient whose treatment included an IDH1 peptide vaccine. These receptors originate from a middle-aged man with glioma. CDR3s include the opening cysteine and the closing phenylalanine or tryptophan. A D gene is named only where the DNA matches it firmly. The listing skips clone size in some rows; elsewhere it reads once, few, many or a size class.

- | TRBJ1-2 | TRBV5-1 | once | TGCGCCAGCAGCTTGGATTTGTTGGGGCCAGCCTCTGGCTACACCTTC | CASSLDLLGPASGYTF
- | TRBJ1-6 | TRBV6-4 | - | TGTGCCAGCAGTGACTCGACTGTAGGATCACCCCTCCACTTT | CASSDSTVGSPLHF
- | TRBJ2-4 | TRBV6-4 | once | TGTGCCAGCAGTGCCGGTGGGGGTACAAACATTCAGTACTTC | CASSAGGGTNIQYF
- | TRBJ1-4 | TRBV30 | - | TGTGCCTGGAGCCCAGAGGGGGGTGCTAATGAAAAACTGTTTTTT | CAWSPEGGANEKLFF
- | TRBJ1-1 | TRBV5-6 | - | TGTGCCAGCAGCTTGTATGAGGCCCTGGGGGCAACTGAAGCTTTCTTT | CASSLYEALGATEAFF
- | TRBJ1-2 | TRBV6-5 | - | TGTGCCAGCAGTTACTCGGGCCAGAGTTCCACCTTC | CASSYSGQSSTF
- | TRBJ1-4 | TRBV6-1 | - | TGTGCCAGCAGTCACGACACTAGCCTCGGAAAACTGTTTTTT | CASSHDTSLGKLFF
TRBD1 | TRBJ1-2 | TRBV9 | - | TGTGCCAGCAGTGACCTTGGGCTAGGGGGCGCGTTCCATGGCTACACCTTC | CASSDLGLGGAFHGYTF
TRBD1 | TRBJ2-6 | TRBV10-3 | - | TGTGCCATCGGGCCCGGGGACAGGGGTTCTGGGGCCAACGTCCTGACTTTC | CAIGPGDRGSGANVLTF
- | TRBJ2-1 | TRBV2 | - | TGTGCCAGCACCTCGGACGGAGGGGCTTACAATGAGCAGTTCTTC | CASTSDGGAYNEQFF
- | TRBJ2-1 | TRBV19 | - | TGTGCCAGTAGGGGGGGCCTGAGGCTCAACAATGAGCAGTTCTTC | CASRGGLRLNNEQFF
TRBD2 | TRBJ2-7 | TRBV19 | - | TGTGCCAGTAGTGCGACTAGCTTCAACGAGCAGTACTTC | CASSATSFNEQYF
- | TRBJ2-7 | TRBV9 | - | TGTGCCAGCAGCCAGGGCGGGTACGAGCAGTACTTC | CASSQGGYEQYF
- | TRBJ1-2 | TRBV6-1 | - | TGTGCCAGCAGTGAAGGGGACTATGGCTACACCTTC | CASSEGDYGYTF
- | TRBJ1-2 | TRBV19 | - | TGTGCCAGTAGTATTGAGGGCCATGGCTACACCTTC | CASSIEGHGYTF
TRBD1 | TRBJ2-5 | TRBV6-5 | - | TGTGCCAGCAGTTTGGACAGGGGTTTCCAAGAGACCCAGTACTTC | CASSLDRGFQETQYF
- | TRBJ1-2 | TRBV6-5 | - | TGTGCCAGCAGTTACTCTGGGCTCCTCACGCCTTATGGCTACACCTTC | CASSYSGLLTPYGYTF
TRBD2 | TRBJ2-1 | TRBV11-3 | - | TGTGCCAGCAGCTTAGGACTAGCGTACAATGAGCAGTTCTTC | CASSLGLAYNEQFF
TRBD2 | TRBJ2-1 | TRBV29-1 | - | TGCAGCGTTGAAGCCGGGACTAGCGGGAGCTCCTACAATGAGCAGTTCTTC | CSVEAGTSGSSYNEQFF
- | TRBJ2-2 | TRBV5-1 | - | TGCGCCAGCAGCTTAGTTCCAGCGAACACCGGGGAGCTGTTTTTT | CASSLVPANTGELFF
- | TRBJ2-2 | TRBV19 | - | TGTGCCAGTAGTATGGCGCGGGATTCTTCCGGGGAGCTGTTTTTT | CASSMARDSSGELFF
- | TRBJ1-3 | TRBV4-1 | - | TGCGCCAGCAGCCAGCCGACGCGGGGATTCGGAAACACCATATATTTT | CASSQPTRGFGNTIYF
TRBD2 | TRBJ2-7 | TRBV19 | - | TGTGCCAGTAGTCGGACTAGCTATTACTACGAGCAGTACTTC | CASSRTSYYYEQYF
TRBD1 | TRBJ2-2 | TRBV5-1 | - | TGCGCCAGCTCCCCTCAGGGGGTCAGAACCGGGGAGCTGTTTTTT | CASSPQGVRTGELFF